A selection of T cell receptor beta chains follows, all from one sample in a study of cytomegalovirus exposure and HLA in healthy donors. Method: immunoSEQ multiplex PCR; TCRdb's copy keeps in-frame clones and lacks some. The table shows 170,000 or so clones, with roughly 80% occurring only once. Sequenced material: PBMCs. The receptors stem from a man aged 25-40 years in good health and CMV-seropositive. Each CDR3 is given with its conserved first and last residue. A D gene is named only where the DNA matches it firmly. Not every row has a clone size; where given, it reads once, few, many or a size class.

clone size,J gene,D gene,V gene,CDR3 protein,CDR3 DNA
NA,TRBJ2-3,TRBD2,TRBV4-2,CASSQEIAGGISTDTQYF,TGTGCCAGCAGCCAGGAAATAGCGGGAGGGATTAGCACAGATACGCAGTATTTT
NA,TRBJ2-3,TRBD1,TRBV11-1,CASSAPQGADTQYF,TGTGCCAGCAGCGCACCCCAGGGGGCGGATACGCAGTATTTT
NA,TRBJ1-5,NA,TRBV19,CASTLSRGGQPQHF,TGTGCCAGTACTCTATCGAGGGGGGGTCAGCCCCAGCATTTT
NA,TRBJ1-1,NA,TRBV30,CAWSGPATNTEAFF,TGTGCCTGGAGTGGGCCTGCAACGAACACTGAAGCTTTCTTT
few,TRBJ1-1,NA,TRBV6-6,CASSYSRGMNTEAFF,TGTGCCAGCAGTTACTCTCGGGGAATGAACACTGAAGCTTTCTTT
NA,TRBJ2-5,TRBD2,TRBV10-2,CASSAGTSGSDRETQYF,TGCGCCAGCAGTGCGGGGACTAGCGGGAGTGATAGAGAGACCCAGTACTTC
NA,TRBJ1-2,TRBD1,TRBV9,CASSPTGQGNYGYTF,TGTGCCAGCAGCCCGACGGGACAGGGAAACTATGGCTACACCTTC
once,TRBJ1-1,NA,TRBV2,CASRDKNTEAFF,TGTGCCAGCAGGGACAAGAACACTGAAGCTTTCTTT
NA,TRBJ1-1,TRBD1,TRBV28,CASSRPGQGNTEAFF,TGTGCCAGCAGCAGACCGGGACAGGGGAACACTGAAGCTTTCTTT
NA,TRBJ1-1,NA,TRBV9,CASSVGGGAMTEAFF,TGTGCCAGCAGCGTAGGCGGGGGAGCGATGACTGAAGCTTTCTTT
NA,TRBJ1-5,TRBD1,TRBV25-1,CASRNRGPRNQPQHF,TGTGCCAGCCGAAACAGGGGGCCACGCAATCAGCCCCAGCATTTT
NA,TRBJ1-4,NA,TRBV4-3,CASSPVPTNEKLFF,TGCGCCAGCAGCCCGGTACCAACTAATGAAAAACTGTTTTTT
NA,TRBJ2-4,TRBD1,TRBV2,CASRDRGLAKNIQYF,TGTGCCAGCAGGGACAGGGGGTTAGCCAAAAACATTCAGTACTTC
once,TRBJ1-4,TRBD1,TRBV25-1,CASSEYATGGGEKLFF,TGTGCCAGCAGTGAATACGCCACAGGGGGGGGTGAAAAACTGTTTTTT
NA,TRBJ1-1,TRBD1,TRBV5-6,CASSWTGGVGHTEAFF,TGTGCCAGCAGCTGGACAGGGGGCGTGGGCCACACTGAAGCTTTCTTT
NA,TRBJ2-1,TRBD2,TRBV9,CASSVLAGGPNNEQFF,TGTGCCAGCAGCGTCCTAGCGGGAGGGCCCAACAATGAGCAGTTCTTC
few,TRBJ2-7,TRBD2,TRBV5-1,CASSSGTSNEQYF,TGCGCCAGCAGCTCTGGGACTAGCAATGAGCAGTACTTC
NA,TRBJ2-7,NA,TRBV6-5,CASSGQGSSYEQYF,TGTGCCAGCAGTGGCCAGGGGTCGTCCTACGAGCAGTACTTC
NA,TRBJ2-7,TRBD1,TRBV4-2,CASSQGLTGNYEQYF,TGTGCCAGCAGCCAAGGGCTGACAGGGAACTACGAGCAGTACTTC
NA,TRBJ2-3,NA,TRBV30,CAWTAGVGRSTDTQYF,TGTGCCTGGACCGCCGGGGTGGGGAGAAGCACAGATACGCAGTATTTT
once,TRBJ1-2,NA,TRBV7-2,CASSLERNYDYTF,TGTGCCAGCAGCTTAGAGCGCAACTATGACTACACCTTC
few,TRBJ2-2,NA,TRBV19,CASSIMLGAVGELFF,TGTGCCAGTAGTATAATGCTGGGGGCGGTCGGGGAGCTGTTTTTT
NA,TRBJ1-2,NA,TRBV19,CASSEQGYGYTF,TGTGCCAGTAGCGAGCAGGGCTATGGCTACACCTTC
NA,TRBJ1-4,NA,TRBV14,CASSQKSSGRATNEKLFF,TGTGCCAGCAGCCAAAAAAGCTCCGGGAGGGCAACTAATGAAAAACTGTTTTTT
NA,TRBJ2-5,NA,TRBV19,CASSKTSPKETQYF,TGTGCCAGTAGTAAGACTAGTCCAAAAGAGACCCAGTACTTC
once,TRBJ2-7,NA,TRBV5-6,CASSFQGLGYEQYF,TGTGCCAGCAGCTTCCAGGGTTTGGGATACGAGCAGTACTTC
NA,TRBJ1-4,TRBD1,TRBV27,CASRGTGGGFGEKLFF,TGTGCCAGCAGGGGAACAGGGGGCGGTTTTGGTGAAAAACTGTTTTTT
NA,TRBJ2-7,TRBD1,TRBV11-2,CASTKNRDSPYEQYF,TGTGCCAGCACCAAAAACCGGGACAGCCCCTACGAGCAGTACTTC
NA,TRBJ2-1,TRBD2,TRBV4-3,CASSQEEGLAVEQFF,TGCGCCAGCAGCCAAGAGGAGGGACTAGCGGTAGAGCAGTTCTTC
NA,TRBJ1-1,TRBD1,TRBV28,CASSFLATGTTEAFF,TGTGCCAGCAGTTTTTTGGCGACAGGGACCACTGAAGCTTTCTTT
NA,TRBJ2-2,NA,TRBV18,CASSRQDANTGELFF,TGTGCCAGCTCACGACAAGATGCCAACACCGGGGAGCTGTTTTTT
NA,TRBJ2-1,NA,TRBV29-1,CSVWLVSYNEQFF,TGCAGCGTTTGGCTAGTCTCCTACAATGAGCAGTTCTTC
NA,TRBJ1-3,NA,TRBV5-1,CASSLWGPRDSGNTIYF,TGCGCCAGCAGCTTGTGGGGCCCCCGAGACTCTGGAAACACCATATATTTT
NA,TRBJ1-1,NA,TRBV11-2,CASSLSHTEAFF,TGTGCCAGCAGCCTCTCACATACGGAAGCTTTCTTT
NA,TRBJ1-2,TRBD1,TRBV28,CASSSGGQGGGVYGYTF,TGTGCCAGCAGTTCAGGCGGACAGGGGGGAGGGGTCTATGGCTACACCTTC
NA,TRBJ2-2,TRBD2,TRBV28,CASSEIGLAGATGELFF,TGTGCCAGCAGCGAAATCGGACTAGCGGGGGCGACCGGGGAGCTGTTTTTT
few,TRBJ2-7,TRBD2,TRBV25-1,CARSGTRGDEQYF,TGTGCCAGATCCGGGACCCGGGGGGACGAGCAGTACTTC
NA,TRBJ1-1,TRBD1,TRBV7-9,CSSSLAEDRGNTEAFF,TGTTCCAGCAGCTTAGCGGAGGACAGGGGGAACACTGAAGCTTTCTTT
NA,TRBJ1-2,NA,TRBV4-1,CASSRGPGEFPHNYGYTF,TGCGCCAGCAGCCGGGGTCCGGGGGAATTTCCTCATAACTATGGCTACACCTTC
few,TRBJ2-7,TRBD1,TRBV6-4,CASSDPGTVSSYEQYF,TGTGCCAGCAGTGACCCCGGGACAGTGAGCTCCTACGAGCAGTACTTC
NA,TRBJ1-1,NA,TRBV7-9,CASSPLNTEAFF,TGTGCCAGCAGCCCATTGAACACTGAAGCTTTCTTT
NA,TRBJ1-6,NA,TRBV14,CASSQESSRYNSPLHF,TGTGCCAGCAGCCAAGAATCAAGTCGGTATAATTCACCCCTCCACTTT
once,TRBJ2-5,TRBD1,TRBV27,CASSPGTGWGRETQYF,TGTGCCAGCAGTCCTGGGACAGGGTGGGGCCGAGAGACCCAGTACTTC
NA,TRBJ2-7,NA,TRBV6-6,CASSYKTGTSYEQYF,TGTGCCAGCAGTTACAAGACAGGCACCTCCTACGAGCAGTACTTC
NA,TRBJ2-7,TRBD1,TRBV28,CASSEPGTGSNEQYF,TGTGCCAGCAGTGAACCCGGGACAGGGAGCAACGAGCAGTACTTC
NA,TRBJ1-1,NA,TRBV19,CASSMGLRFTEAFF,TGTGCCAGTAGTATGGGCCTCAGGTTCACTGAAGCTTTCTTT
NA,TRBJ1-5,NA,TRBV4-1,CASSRRLNQPQHF,TGCGCCAGCAGCCGGCGGTTAAATCAGCCCCAGCATTTT
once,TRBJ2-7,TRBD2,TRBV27,CASSLSRGSKDDEQYF,TGTGCCAGCAGTTTATCGCGGGGGTCGAAAGACGACGAGCAGTACTTC
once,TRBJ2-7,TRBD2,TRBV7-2,CASSSGGLAGAWVYYEQYF,TGTGCCAGCAGCTCGGGAGGGCTAGCGGGAGCCTGGGTGTACTACGAGCAGTACTTC
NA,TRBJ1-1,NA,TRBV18,CASSGPTGMNTEAFF,TGTGCCAGCTCCGGACCCACAGGAATGAACACTGAAGCTTTCTTT
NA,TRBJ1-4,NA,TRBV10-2,CATDPGSNEKLFF,TGCGCCACCGACCCAGGGTCTAATGAAAAACTGTTTTTT
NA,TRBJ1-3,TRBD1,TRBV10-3,CAISESSQGASGNTIYF,TGTGCCATCAGTGAGTCGAGCCAGGGGGCAAGTGGAAACACCATATATTTT
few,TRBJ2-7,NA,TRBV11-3,CASSLDHLGPQSSYEQYF,TGTGCCAGCAGCTTAGACCATCTAGGTCCGCAATCGTCCTACGAGCAGTACTTC
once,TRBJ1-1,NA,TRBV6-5,CASSYRGENTEAFF,TGTGCCAGCAGTTACCGCGGTGAGAACACTGAAGCTTTCTTT
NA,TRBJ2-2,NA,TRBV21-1,CASSKGQKPPGELFF,TGTGCCAGCAGCAAAGGTCAGAAACCCCCCGGGGAGCTGTTTTTT
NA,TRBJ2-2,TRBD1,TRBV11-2,CASSSTGSGELFF,TGTGCCAGCAGCTCGACAGGGTCCGGGGAGCTGTTTTTT
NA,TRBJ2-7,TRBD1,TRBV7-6,CASSLRLGDRAYEQYF,TGTGCCAGCAGCTTAAGGTTAGGGGACAGAGCCTACGAGCAGTACTTC
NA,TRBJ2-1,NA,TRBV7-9,CASSLFGSSYNEQFF,TGTGCCAGCAGCTTATTTGGGAGCTCCTACAATGAGCAGTTCTTC
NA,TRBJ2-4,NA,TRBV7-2,CASSLGVQGGIQYF,TGTGCCAGCAGCTTAGGGGTTCAGGGAGGCATTCAGTACTTC
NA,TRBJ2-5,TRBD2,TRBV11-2,CASSLFSGRVQETQYF,TGTGCCAGCAGCCTCTTTAGCGGGAGGGTCCAAGAGACCCAGTACTTC